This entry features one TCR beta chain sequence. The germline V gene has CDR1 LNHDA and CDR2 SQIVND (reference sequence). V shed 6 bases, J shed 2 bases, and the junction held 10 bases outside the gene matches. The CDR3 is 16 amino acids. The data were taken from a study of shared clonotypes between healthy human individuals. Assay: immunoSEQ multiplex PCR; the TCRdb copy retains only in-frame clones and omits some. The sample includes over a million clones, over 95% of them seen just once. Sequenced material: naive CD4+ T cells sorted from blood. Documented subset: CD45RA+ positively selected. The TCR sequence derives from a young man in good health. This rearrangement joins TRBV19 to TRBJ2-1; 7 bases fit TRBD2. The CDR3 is CASSILSGTTYNEQFF. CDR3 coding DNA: TGTGCCAGTAGCATACTAAGCGGGACGACCTACAATGAGCAGTTCTTC.